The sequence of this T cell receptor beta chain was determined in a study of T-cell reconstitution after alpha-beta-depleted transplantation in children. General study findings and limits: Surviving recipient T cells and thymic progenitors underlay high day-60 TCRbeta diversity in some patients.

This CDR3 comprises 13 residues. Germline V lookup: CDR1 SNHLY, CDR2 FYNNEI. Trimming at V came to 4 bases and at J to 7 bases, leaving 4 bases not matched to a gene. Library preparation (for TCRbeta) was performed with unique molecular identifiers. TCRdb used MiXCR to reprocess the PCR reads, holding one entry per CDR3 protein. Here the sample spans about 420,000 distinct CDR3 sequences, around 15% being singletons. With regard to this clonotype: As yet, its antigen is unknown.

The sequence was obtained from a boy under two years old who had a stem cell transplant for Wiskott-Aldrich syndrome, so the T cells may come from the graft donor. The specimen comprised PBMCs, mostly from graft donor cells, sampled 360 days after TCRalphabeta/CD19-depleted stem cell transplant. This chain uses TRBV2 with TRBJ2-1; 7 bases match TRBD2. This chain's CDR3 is CASSGGGHNEQFF. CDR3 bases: TGTGCCAGCAGTGGCGGGGGTCATAATGAGCAGTTCTTC.